This passage covers 8 T cell receptor beta chains from one sample sequenced in a study of blood T cell repertoires in COVID-19. TCRdb's copy holds only in-frame clones and misses some; the assay was immunoSEQ multiplex PCR. The sample lists 80,000 to 100,000 clones, roughly 80% occurring once. Sequences were obtained from peripheral blood. The receptors were gathered from a man aged 55 to 69 with acute or convalescent COVID-19.

This chain connects TRBV24-1 to TRBJ2-1; D unclear. This CDR3 contains 13 residues. Germline CDR1 reads KGHDR; CDR2 reads SFDVKD. Trimming removed 5 bases at V and 8 bases at J, with 12 bases between. Written as DNA, the CDR3 is TGTGCCACCAGTGTGCCCCCCTATTATGAGCAGTTCTTC. Translated, it gives CATSVPPYYEQFF.

V is TRBV5-6 and J is TRBJ2-7, with 13 bases fitting TRBD2. From germline, CDR1 is SGHDT and CDR2 YYEEEE. V was clipped by 4 bases and J by 3 bases; unmatched bases: 4. This CDR3 contains 15 residues. As DNA, the CDR3 is TGTGCCAGCAGCCGGAGGACTAGCGGGGGCTACGAGCAGTACTTC. This gives the protein CASSRRTSGGYEQYF.

This clone turned up a few times. This chain joins TRBV12-5 and TRBJ1-6, with D tentatively TRBD1 (5 bases). CDR3 length equals 16 residues. Trimming left V 6 bases short and J 5 bases short, with 17 bases between. CDR1 and CDR2 from the germline V gene are LGHNT and FRNRAP. The CDR3 loop is CASGTSLTANNSPLHF. In nucleotides, the CDR3 is TGTGCTAGTGGGACCAGCCTGACAGCTAATAATTCACCCCTCCACTTT.

The chain has TRBV5-1 and TRBJ2-1, with 10 positions matching TRBD2. CDR3 length: 15 residues. After removal of 4 bases from V and 5 bases from J, the junction contained 6 bases not matched to a gene. Germline CDR1 and CDR2: SGHRS and YFSETQ. CDR3 region: CASSPSGRVDNEQFF. The CDR3 DNA follows: TGCGCCAGCAGCCCGAGCGGGAGGGTGGACAATGAGCAGTTCTTC. Based on the CDR3 plus reference TRBV5-1 and TRBJ2-1, the full variable domain is KAGVTQTPRYLIKTRGQQVTLSCSPISGHRSVSWYQQTPGQGLQFLFEYFSETQRNKGNFPGRFSGRQFSNSRSEMNVSTLELGDSALYLCASSPSGRVDNEQFFGPGTRLTVL.

The V gene is TRBV5-6, the J gene TRBJ1-1; D is ambiguous. V lost 1 base and J lost 0, with 4 bases in between. This CDR3 region has 13 residues. Germline V gene data show CDR1 as SGHDT and CDR2 as YYEEEE. The CDR3 DNA is TGTGCCAGCAGCTTGTTAGTGAACACTGAAGCTTTCTTT. Protein product: CASSLLVNTEAFF.

V and J are TRBV28 and TRBJ2-3; D is unresolved. The V and J ends lost 5 bases and 1 base respectively, with 4 bases between them. This CDR3 contains 12 residues. Germline V gene sequence: CDR1 MDHEN, CDR2 SYDVKM. The CDR3 sequence: CASSGRTDTQYF. The CDR3 DNA reads as TGTGCCAGCAGTGGGCGCACAGATACGCAGTATTTT.

The chain employs TRBV14 and TRBJ2-5; D gene unclear. Germline V gene data show CDR1 as SGHDN and CDR2 as FVKESK. The CDR3 length is 15 residues. The V gene lost 1 base and the J gene lost 1 base, with 10 bases spanning the gap. The CDR3 nucleotides are TGTGCCAGCAGCCAAGGGCTGGCGGCCCAAGAGACCCAGTACTTC. It is translated as CASSQGLAAQETQYF. The variable domain in full, with the rest retrieved from reference TRBV14 and TRBJ2-5, is EAGVTQFPSHSVIEKGQTVTLRCDPISGHDNLYWYRRVMGKEIKFLLHFVKESKQDESGMPNNRFLAERTGGTYSTLKVQPAELEDSGVYFCASSQGLAAQETQYFGPGTRLLVL.

The V call is TRBV30, the J call TRBJ2-7; possible D gene TRBD2, 6 bases. Trimming removed 2 bases from V and 3 bases from J, with 11 bases in between. The CDR3 has 13 residues. The germline gives CDR1 GTSNPN, CDR2 SVGIG (reference sequence). The CDR3, as DNA: TGTGCCTGGAGTATCGGGAGAGGCTACGAGCAGTACTTC. This sequence encodes CAWSIGRGYEQYF.